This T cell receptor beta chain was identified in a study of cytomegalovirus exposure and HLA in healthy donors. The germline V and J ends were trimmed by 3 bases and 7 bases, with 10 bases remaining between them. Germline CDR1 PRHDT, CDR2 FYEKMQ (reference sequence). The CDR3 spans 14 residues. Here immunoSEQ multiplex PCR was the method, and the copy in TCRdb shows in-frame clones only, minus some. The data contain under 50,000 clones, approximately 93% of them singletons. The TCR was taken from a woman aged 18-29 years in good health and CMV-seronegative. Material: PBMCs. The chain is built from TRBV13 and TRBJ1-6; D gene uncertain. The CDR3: CASSFVQLNSPLHF. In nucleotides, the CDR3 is TGTGCCAGCAGCTTTGTGCAGTTAAATTCACCCCTCCACTTT.